This TCR beta chain was identified in a study of vaccination effects on CD4 cells after COVID-19. Study conclusions and caveats: The study found that only 1 of 255 vaccine-induced clones from healthy vaccinees cross-reacted with common cold coronaviruses.

V dropped 0 bases and J dropped 2 bases, with 7 bases sitting between them. Germline V gene data show CDR1 as KGHSH and CDR2 as LQKENI. The CDR3 consists of 15 residues. As for this clone: Its matching antigen is unknown. Different DNA sequences within this sample yield the same CDR3.

Before any sequencing was done, the ViraFEST assay used viral peptide pools to expand antigen-specific CD4+ T cells. Subsequent to a culture period of about ten days, CD4+ T cells were isolated. Negative nucleocapsid antibody tests before and after vaccination confirmed no previous SARS-CoV-2 infection. Each well held two million PBMC cultured with around 10 ug/ml peptides and 9.5 to 10 IU/ml IL-2. Profiled with immunoSEQ multiplex PCR; TCRdb holds only in-frame clones, not every one. Of about 73,000 clones listed, 60% to 85% are singletons. The sample consisted of CD4+ T cells from PBMCs cultured with SARS-CoV-2 spike peptides, taken before COVID-19 vaccination. The V call is TRBV18, the J call TRBJ2-2; possibly TRBD1 for D (5 bases). The sequence was collected from a human donor who received a COVID-19 vaccine. The chain's CDR3 is CASSPPDKNTGELFF. The CDR3 bases are TGTGCCAGCTCACCACCGGACAAAAACACCGGGGAGCTGTTTTTT.